This TCR beta chain comes out of a study of shared clonotypes between healthy human individuals. As defined, naive CD8 cells were CD45RO-negative and positively selected for CCR7, with terminally differentiated effector memory CD45RA+ cells excluded. Deletions cut 1 base from V and 8 bases from J, with 20 bases between. The CDR3 sequence is 17 residues long. Germline V lookup: CDR1 PRHDT, CDR2 FYEKMQ (reference sequence). Clones were sequenced by immunoSEQ multiplex PCR, and TCRdb holds only the in-frame ones, with some missing. Here the sample spans hundreds of thousands of clones, about 90% being singletons.

The TCR sequence derives from a man aged 30 to 39 in good health. The J gene is TRBJ2-2, the V gene TRBV13; D remains ambiguous. Sequenced input: naive CD8+ T cells sorted from blood. The CDR3 coding sequence is TGTGCCAGCAGCTTAGCCATGACTGAGTCGGTGGCGGGGGAGCTGTTTTTT. Amino acid sequence: CASSLAMTESVAGELFF.